This TCR beta chain comes out of a study of CD8+CD57+ T cells in acquired aplastic anemia. TCR beta VDJ and CDR3 were profiled, and genomic DNA was the template. TCRdb called the reads again in MiXCR, with one record for every CDR3 protein. The sample holds 250,000 to 300,000 distinct CDR3 sequences, approximately 60% seen once. The CDR3 runs 12 residues. Trimming cost V 7 bases and J 6 bases, with 10 bases left between them. Per germline, CDR1 SGHTA and CDR2 FQGTGA. Sequencing involved patients with CD8+CD57+ cell expansion previously shown by flow cytometry. Specimen: sorted CD4+, CD8+, or CD8+CD57+ T cells (not recorded which) from PBMCs. The chain recombines TRBV7-3 with TRBJ2-1, with unresolved D. This receptor was identified in a human donor with aplastic anemia. CDR3 region: CASINPGNEQFF. In DNA, the CDR3 is TGTGCCAGCATAAACCCAGGCAATGAGCAGTTCTTC.